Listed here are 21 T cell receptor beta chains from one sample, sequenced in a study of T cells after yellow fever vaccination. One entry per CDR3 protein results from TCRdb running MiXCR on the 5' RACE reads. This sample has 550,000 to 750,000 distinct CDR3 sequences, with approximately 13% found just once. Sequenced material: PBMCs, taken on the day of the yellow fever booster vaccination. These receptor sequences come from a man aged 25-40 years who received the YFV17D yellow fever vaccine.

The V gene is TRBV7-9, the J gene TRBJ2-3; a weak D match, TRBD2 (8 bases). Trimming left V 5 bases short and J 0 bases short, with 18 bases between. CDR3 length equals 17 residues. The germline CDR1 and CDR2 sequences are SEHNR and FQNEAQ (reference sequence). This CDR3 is CASSAPGGGTSTDTQYF. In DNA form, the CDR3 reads TGTGCCAGCAGCGCACCGGGAGGGGGCACTAGCACAGATACGCAGTATTTT.

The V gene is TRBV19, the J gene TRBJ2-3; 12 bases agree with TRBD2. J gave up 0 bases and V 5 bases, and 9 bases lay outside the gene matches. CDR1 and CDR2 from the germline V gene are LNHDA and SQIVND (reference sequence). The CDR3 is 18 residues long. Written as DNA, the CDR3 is TGTGCCAGTAGTGAATTCGCCGGGACTAGCGGGAGCACAGATACGCAGTATTTT. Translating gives CASSEFAGTSGSTDTQYF.

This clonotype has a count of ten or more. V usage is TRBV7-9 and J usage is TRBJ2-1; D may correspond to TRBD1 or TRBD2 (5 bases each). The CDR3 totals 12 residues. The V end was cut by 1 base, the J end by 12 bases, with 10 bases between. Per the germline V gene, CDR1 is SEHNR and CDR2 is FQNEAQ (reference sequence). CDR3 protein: CASSLVGTGQFF. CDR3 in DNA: TGTGCCAGCAGCTTAGTTGGGACGGGGCAGTTCTTC.

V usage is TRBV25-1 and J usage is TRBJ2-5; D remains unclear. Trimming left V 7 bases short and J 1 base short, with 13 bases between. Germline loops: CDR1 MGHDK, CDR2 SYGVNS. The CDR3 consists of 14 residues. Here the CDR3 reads CASTRMAVQETQYF. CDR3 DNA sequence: TGTGCCAGCACCCGAATGGCGGTCCAAGAGACCCAGTACTTC.

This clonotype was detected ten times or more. CDR3 sequence reads: CASTRLAGGSSYNEQFF. CDR3 coding DNA: TGTGCCAGCACCCGACTAGCGGGAGGGAGCTCCTACAATGAGCAGTTCTTC. The rearrangement links TRBV7-8 to TRBJ2-1, with 14 bases identical to TRBD2. The V and J ends lost 7 bases and 0 bases, in that order; junction bases with no gene match: 5. The CDR3 has 17 residues. Per the germline V gene, CDR1 is SGHVS and CDR2 is FQNEAQ.

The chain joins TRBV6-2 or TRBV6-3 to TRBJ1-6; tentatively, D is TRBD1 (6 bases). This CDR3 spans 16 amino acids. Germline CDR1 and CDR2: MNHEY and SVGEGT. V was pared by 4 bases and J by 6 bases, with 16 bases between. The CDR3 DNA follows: TGTGCCAGCAGTTCCCACGGCAGGGGTGGTAATTCACCCCTCCACTTT. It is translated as CASSSHGRGGNSPLHF.

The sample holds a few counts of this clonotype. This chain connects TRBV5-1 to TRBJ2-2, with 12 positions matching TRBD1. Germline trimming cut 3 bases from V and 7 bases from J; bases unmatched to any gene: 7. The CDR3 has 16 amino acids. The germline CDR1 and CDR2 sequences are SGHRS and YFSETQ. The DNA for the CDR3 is TGCGCCAGCAGCTCACGGGGACAGGGGGCCGGCGGGGAGCTGTTTTTT. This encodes CASSSRGQGAGGELFF.

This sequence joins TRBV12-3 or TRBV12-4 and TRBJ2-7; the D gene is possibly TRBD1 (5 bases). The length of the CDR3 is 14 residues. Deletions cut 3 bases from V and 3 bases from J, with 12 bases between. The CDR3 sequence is CASSLVLRDYEQYF. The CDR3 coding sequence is TGTGCCAGCAGTTTGGTCCTCAGGGACTACGAGCAGTACTTC.

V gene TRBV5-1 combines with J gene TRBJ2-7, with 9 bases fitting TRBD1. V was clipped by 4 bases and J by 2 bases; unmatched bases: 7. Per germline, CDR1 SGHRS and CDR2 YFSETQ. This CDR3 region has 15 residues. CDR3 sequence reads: CASSPTGTGTYEQYF. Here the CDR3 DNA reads TGCGCCAGCAGCCCGACCGGGACAGGGACCTACGAGCAGTACTTC.

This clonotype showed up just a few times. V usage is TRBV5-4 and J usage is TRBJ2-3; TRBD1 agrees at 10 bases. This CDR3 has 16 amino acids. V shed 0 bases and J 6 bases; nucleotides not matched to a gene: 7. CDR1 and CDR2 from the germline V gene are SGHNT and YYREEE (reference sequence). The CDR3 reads CASSLAPGQGTDTQYF. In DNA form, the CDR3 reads TGTGCCAGCAGCTTGGCCCCGGGACAGGGGACGGATACGCAGTATTTT. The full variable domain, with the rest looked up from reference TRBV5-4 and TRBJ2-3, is ETGVTQSPTHLIKTRGQQVTLRCSSQSGHNTVSWYQQALGQGPQFIFQYYREEENGRGNFPPRFSGLQFPNYSSELNVNALELDDSALYLCASSLAPGQGTDTQYFGPGTRLTVL.

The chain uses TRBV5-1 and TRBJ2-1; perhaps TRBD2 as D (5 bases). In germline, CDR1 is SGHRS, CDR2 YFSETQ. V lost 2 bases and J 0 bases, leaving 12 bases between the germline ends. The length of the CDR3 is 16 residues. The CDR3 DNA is TGCGCCAGCAGCTTACCTACCGGGGTCTCCTACAATGAGCAGTTCTTC. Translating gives CASSLPTGVSYNEQFF.

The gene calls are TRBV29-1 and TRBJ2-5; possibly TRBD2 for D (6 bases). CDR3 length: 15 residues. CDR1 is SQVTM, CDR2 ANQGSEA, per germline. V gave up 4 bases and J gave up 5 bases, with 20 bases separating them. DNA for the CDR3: TGCAGCGTTGTATACGTAGTGGGAGCGGGCGAGACCCAGTACTTC. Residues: CSVVYVVGAGETQYF.

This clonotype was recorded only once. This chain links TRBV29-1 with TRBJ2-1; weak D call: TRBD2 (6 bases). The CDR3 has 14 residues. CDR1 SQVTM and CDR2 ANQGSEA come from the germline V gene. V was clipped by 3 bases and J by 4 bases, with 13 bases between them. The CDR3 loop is CSVDSSGLYNEQFF. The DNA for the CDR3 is TGCAGCGTTGATAGTAGCGGTTTATACAATGAGCAGTTCTTC.

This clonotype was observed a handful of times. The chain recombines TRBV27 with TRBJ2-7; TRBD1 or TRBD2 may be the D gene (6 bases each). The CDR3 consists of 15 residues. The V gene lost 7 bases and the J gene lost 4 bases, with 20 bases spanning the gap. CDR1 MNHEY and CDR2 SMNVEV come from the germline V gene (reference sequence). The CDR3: CASTLEGTRLYEQYF. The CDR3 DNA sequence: TGTGCCAGCACGTTGGAGGGGACACGTCTTTACGAGCAGTACTTC.

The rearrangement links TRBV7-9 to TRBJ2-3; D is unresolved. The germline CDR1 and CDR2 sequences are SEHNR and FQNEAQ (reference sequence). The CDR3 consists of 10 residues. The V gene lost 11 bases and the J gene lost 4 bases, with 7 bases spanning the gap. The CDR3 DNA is TGTGCCCCCAGCCCAGATACGCAGTATTTT. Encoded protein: CAPSPDTQYF.

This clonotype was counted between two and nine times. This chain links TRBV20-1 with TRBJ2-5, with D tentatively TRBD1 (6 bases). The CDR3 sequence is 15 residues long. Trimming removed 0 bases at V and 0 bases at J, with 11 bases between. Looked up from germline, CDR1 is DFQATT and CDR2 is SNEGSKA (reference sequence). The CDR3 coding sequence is TGCAGTGCTAGAGAACCGGGACACAACCAAGAGACCCAGTACTTC. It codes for CSAREPGHNQETQYF.

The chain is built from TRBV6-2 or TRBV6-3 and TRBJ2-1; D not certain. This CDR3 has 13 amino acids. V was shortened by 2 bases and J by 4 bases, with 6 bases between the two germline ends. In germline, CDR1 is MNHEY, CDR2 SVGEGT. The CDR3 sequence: CASSYVSYNEQFF. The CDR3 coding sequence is TGTGCCAGCAGTTACGTATCGTACAATGAGCAGTTCTTC.

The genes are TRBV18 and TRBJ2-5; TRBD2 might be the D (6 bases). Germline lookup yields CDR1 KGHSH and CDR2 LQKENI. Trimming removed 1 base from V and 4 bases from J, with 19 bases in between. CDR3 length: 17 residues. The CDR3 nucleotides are TGTGCCAGCTCACCACGTACGGGGTACGGGGGAGCAGAGACCCAGTACTTC. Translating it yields CASSPRTGYGGAETQYF.

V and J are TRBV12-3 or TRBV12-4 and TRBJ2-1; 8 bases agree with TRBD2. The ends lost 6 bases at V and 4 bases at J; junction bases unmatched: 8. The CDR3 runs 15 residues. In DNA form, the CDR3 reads TGTGCCAGCAGACCGCCGGGACTAGAATACAATGAGCAGTTCTTC. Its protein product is CASRPPGLEYNEQFF.

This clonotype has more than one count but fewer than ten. The CDR3 here is CASSYSISATQYF. The CDR3 nucleotides are TGTGCCAGCAGTTACTCGATTTCAGCTACGCAGTATTTT. The chain joins TRBV6-5 to TRBJ2-3; D uncertain. V lost 0 bases to trimming and J lost 8 bases, with 9 bases between them. This CDR3 comprises 13 residues. Germline V gene data show CDR1 as MNHEY and CDR2 as SVGAGI.

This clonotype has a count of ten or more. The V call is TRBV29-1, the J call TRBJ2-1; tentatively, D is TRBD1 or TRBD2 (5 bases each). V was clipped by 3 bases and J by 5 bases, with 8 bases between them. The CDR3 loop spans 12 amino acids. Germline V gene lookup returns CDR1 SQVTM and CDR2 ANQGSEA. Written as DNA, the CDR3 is TGCAGCGTTGATCGGGGCAACAATGAGCAGTTCTTC. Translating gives CSVDRGNNEQFF.